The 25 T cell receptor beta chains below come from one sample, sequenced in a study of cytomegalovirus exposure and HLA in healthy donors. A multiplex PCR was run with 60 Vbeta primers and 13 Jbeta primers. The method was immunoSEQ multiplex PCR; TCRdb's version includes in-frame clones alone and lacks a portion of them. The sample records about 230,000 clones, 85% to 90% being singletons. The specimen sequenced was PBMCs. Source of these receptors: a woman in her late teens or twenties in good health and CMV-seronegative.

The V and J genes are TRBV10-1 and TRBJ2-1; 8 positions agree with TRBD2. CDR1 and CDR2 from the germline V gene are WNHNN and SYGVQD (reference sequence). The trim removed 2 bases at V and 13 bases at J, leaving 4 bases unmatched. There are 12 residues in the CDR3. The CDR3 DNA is TGCGCCAGCAGTGAGCTTCGGGAGGGACAGTTCTTC. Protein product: CASSELREGQFF.

CDR3 amino acids: CASSPGTSGRLSYEQYF. The CDR3 region has the DNA TGTGCCAGCAGTCCCGGGACTAGCGGGAGGCTCTCCTACGAGCAGTACTTC. The rearrangement joins TRBV5-4 to TRBJ2-7; the match to TRBD2 covers 15 bases. The CDR3 totals 17 residues. Germline loops: CDR1 SGHNT, CDR2 YYREEE (reference sequence). The ends lost 5 bases at V and 0 bases at J; junction bases unmatched: 6.

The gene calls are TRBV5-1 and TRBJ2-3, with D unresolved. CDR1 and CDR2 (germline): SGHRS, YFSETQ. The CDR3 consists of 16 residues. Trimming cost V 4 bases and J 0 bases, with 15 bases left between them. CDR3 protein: CASSNSKASSTDTQYF. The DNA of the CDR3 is TGCGCCAGCAGCAATAGCAAAGCTTCTAGCACAGATACGCAGTATTTT.

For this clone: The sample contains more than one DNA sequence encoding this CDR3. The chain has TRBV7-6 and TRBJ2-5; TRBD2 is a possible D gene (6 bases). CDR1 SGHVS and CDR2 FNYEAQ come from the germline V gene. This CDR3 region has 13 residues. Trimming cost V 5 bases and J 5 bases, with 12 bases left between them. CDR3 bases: TGTGCCAGCAGCCTGGGGGGATCGGAGACCCAGTACTTC. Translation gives CASSLGGSETQYF.

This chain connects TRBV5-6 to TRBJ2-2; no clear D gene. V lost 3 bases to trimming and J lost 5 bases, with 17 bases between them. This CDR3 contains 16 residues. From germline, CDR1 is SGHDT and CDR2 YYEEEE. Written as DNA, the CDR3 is TGTGCCAGCAGCTATATGGGCTTTTCTAAAACCGGGGAGCTGTTTTTT. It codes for CASSYMGFSKTGELFF.

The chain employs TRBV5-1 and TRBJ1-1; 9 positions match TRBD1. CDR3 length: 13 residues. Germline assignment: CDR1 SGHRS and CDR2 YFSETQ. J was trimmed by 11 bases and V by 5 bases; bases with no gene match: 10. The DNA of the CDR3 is TGCGCCAGCAGTTCACCCGGGACAGGGATGGCTTTCTTT. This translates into CASSSPGTGMAFF. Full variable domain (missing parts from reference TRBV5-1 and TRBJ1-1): KAGVTQTPRYLIKTRGQQVTLSCSPISGHRSVSWYQQTPGQGLQFLFEYFSETQRNKGNFPGRFSGRQFSNSRSEMNVSTLELGDSALYLCASSSPGTGMAFFGQGTRLTVV.

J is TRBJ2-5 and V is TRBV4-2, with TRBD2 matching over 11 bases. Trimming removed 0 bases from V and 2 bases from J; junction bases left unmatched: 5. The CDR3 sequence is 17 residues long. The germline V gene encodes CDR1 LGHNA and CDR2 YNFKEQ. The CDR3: CASSQDPSGGQQETQYF. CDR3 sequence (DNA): TGTGCCAGCAGCCAAGATCCTAGCGGGGGGCAGCAAGAGACCCAGTACTTC.

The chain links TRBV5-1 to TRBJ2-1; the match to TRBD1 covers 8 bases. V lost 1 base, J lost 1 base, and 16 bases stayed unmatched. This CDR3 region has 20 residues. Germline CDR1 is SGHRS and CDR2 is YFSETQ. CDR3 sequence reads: CASSLTRGLPSLLSYNEQFF. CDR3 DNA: TGCGCCAGCAGCTTGACCAGGGGGCTCCCCTCCCTCCTATCCTACAATGAGCAGTTCTTC.

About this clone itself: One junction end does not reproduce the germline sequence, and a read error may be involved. The chain's CDR3 is CSSSLSSRGVGYTF. The CDR3 DNA follows: TGTTCCAGCAGCTTGTCGAGCCGGGGGGTTGGCTACACCTTC. This chain links TRBV7-9 with TRBJ1-2; D may be TRBD1 (5 bases). This CDR3 spans 14 amino acids. Germline CDR1 reads SEHNR; CDR2 reads FQNEAQ (reference sequence).

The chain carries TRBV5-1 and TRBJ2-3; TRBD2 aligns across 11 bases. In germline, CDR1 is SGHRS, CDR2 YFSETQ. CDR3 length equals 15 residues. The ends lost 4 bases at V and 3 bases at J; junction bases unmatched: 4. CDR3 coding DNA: TGCGCCAGCAGCGGCTCTAGCGGGAGGACAGATACGCAGTATTTT. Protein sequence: CASSGSSGRTDTQYF.

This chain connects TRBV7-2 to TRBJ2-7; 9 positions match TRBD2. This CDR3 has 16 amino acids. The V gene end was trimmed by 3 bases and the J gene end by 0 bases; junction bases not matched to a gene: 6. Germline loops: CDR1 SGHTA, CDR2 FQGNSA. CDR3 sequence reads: CASSFVSGRSSYEQYF. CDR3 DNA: TGTGCCAGCAGCTTCGTGAGCGGGAGGAGCTCCTACGAGCAGTACTTC.

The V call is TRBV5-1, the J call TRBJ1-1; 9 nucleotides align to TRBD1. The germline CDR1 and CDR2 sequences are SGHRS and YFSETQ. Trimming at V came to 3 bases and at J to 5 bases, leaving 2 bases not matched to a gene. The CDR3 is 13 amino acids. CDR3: CASSYDRGTEAFF. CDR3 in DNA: TGCGCCAGCAGCTATGACAGGGGGACTGAAGCTTTCTTT.

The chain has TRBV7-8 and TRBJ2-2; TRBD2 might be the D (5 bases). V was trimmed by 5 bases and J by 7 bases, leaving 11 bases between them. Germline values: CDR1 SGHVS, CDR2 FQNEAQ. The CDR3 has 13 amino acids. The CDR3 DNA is TGTGCCAGCAGCACTAGTGGCAACGGGGAGCTGTTTTTT. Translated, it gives CASSTSGNGELFF.

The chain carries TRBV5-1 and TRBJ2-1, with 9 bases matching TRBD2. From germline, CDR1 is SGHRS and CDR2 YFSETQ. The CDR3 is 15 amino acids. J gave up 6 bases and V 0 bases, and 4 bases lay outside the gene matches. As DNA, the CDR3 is TGCGCCAGCAGCTTGGTTCTAGCGGGATTCAATGAGCAGTTCTTC. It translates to CASSLVLAGFNEQFF.

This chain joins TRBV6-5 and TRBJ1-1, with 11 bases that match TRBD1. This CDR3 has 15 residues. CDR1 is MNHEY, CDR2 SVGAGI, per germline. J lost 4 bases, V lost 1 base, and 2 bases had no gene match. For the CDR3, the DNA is TGTGCCAGCAGTTACTTGGGGACAGGGGGCACTGAAGCTTTCTTT. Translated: CASSYLGTGGTEAFF.

CDR3 DNA sequence: TGCAGCGCCGCAGACAGGGGAGCTAATGAAAAACTGTTTTTT. Translated: CSAADRGANEKLFF. The V and J genes are TRBV29-1 and TRBJ1-4; 8 positions match TRBD1. CDR3 length: 14 residues. The germline gives CDR1 SQVTM, CDR2 ANQGSEA. V dropped 7 bases and J dropped 3; count of bases not matched to a gene: 7.

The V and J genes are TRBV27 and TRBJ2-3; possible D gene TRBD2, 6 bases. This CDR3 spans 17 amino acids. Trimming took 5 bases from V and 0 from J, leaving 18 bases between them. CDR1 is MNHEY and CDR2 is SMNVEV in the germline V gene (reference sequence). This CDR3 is CASSPRRAAVSTDTQYF. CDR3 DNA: TGTGCCAGCAGTCCTCGGAGGGCAGCAGTAAGCACAGATACGCAGTATTTT.

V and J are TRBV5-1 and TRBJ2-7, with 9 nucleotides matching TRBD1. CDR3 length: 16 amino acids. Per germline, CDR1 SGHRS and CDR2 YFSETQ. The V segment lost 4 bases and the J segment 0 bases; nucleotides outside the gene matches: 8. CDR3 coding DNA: TGCGCCAGCAGCCCGGGGGACAGGGTGAGCTCCTACGAGCAGTACTTC. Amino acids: CASSPGDRVSSYEQYF. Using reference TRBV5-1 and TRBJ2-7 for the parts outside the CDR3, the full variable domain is KAGVTQTPRYLIKTRGQQVTLSCSPISGHRSVSWYQQTPGQGLQFLFEYFSETQRNKGNFPGRFSGRQFSNSRSEMNVSTLELGDSALYLCASSPGDRVSSYEQYFGPGTRLTVT.

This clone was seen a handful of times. The CDR3 reads CASSQEASGATYEQYF. Written as DNA, the CDR3 is TGTGCCAGCAGCCAAGAAGCTAGCGGAGCCACCTACGAGCAGTACTTC. The J gene is TRBJ2-7, the V gene TRBV4-2; TRBD2 aligns across 7 bases. V lost 0 bases, J lost 2 bases, and 7 bases stayed unmatched. Germline V gives CDR1 LGHNA, CDR2 YNFKEQ. The CDR3 contains 16 residues.

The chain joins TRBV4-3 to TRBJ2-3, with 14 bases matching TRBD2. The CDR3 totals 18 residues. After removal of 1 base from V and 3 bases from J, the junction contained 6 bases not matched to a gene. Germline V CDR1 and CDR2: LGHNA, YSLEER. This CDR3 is CASSQAGTSGSYTDTQYF. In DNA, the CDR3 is TGCGCCAGCAGCCAAGCCGGGACTAGCGGGAGCTATACAGATACGCAGTATTTT.

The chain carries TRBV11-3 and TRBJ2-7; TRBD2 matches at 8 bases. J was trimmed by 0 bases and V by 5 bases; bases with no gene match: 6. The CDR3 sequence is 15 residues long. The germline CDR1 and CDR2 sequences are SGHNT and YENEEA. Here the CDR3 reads CASSRNSGNSYEQYF. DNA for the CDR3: TGTGCCAGCAGCAGAAATAGCGGGAACTCCTACGAGCAGTACTTC.

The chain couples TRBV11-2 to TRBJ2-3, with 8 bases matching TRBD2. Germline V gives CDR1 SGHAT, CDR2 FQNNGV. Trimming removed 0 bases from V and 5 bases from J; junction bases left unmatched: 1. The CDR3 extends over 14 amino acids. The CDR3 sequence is CASSLDRGGDTQYF. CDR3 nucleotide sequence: TGTGCCAGCAGCTTAGATCGGGGGGGAGATACGCAGTATTTT.

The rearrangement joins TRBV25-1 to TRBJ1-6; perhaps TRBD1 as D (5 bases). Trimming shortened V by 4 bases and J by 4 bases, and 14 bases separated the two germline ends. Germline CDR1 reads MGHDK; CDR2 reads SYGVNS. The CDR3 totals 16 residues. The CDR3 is CASSGPGAGYNSPLHF. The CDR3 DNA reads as TGTGCCAGCAGTGGACCTGGGGCTGGGTATAATTCACCCCTCCACTTT.

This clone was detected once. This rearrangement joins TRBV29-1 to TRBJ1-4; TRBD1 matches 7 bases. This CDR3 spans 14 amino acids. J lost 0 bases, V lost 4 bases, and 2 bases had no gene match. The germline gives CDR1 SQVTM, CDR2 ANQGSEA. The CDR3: CSVATGATNEKLFF. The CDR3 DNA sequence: TGCAGCGTTGCAACAGGGGCAACTAATGAAAAACTGTTTTTT. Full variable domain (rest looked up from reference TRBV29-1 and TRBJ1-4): SAVISQKPSRDICQRGTSLTIQCQVDSQVTMMFWYRQQPGQSLTLIATANQGSEATYESGFVIDKFPISRPNLTFSTLTVSNMSPEDSSIYLCSVATGATNEKLFFGSGTQLSVL.

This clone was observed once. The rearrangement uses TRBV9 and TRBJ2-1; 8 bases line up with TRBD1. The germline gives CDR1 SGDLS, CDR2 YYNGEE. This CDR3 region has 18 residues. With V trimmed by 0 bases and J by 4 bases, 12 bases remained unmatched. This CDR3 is CASSVGGSGTGVYNEQFF. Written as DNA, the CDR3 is TGTGCCAGCAGCGTAGGGGGGTCGGGGACAGGAGTTTACAATGAGCAGTTCTTC.